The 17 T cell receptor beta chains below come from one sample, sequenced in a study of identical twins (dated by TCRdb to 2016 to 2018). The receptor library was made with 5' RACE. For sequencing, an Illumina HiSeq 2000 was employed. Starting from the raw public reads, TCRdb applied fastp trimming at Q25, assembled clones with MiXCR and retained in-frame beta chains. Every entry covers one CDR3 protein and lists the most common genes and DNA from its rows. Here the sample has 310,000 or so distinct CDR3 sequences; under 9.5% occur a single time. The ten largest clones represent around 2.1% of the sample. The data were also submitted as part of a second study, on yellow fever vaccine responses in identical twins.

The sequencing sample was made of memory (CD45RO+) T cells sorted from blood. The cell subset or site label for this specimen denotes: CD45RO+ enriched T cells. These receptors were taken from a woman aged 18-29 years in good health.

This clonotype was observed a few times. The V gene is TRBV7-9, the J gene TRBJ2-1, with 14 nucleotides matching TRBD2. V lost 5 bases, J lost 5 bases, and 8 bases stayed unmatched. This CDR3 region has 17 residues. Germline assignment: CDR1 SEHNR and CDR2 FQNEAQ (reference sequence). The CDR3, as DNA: TGTGCCAGCAGCACGGGACTAGCGGGAGTGCAAAACAATGAGCAGTTCTTC. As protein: CASSTGLAGVQNNEQFF.

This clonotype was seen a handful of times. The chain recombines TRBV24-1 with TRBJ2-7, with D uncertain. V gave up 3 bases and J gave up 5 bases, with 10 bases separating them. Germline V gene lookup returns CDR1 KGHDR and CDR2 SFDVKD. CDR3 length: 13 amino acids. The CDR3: CATSDGDKHEQYF. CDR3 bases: TGTGCCACCAGTGATGGCGACAAGCACGAGCAGTACTTC.

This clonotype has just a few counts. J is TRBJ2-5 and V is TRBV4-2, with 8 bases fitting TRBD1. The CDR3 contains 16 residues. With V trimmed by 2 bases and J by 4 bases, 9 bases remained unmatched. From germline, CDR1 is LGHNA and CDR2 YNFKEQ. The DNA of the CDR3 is TGTGCCAGCAGCCAACAGAACGCAGGGGGCCCAGAGACCCAGTACTTC. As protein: CASSQQNAGGPETQYF.

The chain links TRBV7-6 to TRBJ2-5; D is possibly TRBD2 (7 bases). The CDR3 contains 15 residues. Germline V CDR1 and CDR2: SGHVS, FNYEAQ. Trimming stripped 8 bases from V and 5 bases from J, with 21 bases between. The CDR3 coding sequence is TGTGCCAGCGGAACGTGGGGGGGGCCAGGGGAGACCCAGTACTTC. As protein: CASGTWGGPGETQYF.

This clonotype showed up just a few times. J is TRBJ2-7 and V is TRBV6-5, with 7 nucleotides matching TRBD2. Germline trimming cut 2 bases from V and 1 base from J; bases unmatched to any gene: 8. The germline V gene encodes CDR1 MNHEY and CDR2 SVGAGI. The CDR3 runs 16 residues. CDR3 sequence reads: CASSYQAGTGSYEQYF. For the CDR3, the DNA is TGTGCCAGCAGTTACCAAGCGGGGACGGGGTCCTACGAGCAGTACTTC.

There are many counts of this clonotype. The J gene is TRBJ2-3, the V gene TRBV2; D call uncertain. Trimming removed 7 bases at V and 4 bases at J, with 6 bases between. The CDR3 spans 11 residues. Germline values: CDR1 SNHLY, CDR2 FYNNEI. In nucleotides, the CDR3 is TGTGCCAGCAACCGGCCAGATACGCAGTATTTT. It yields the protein CASNRPDTQYF.

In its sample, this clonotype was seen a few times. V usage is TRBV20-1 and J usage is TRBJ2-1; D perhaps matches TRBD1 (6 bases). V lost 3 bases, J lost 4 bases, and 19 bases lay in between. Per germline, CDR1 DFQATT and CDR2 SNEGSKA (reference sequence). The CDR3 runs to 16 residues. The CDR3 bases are TGCAGTGCTAGGGACCCACAGGGAGTGGAGTACAATGAGCAGTTCTTC. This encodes CSARDPQGVEYNEQFF.

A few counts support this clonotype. CDR3 bases: TGTGCCAGCAGGGGGTCCGTTAGCGAGACCCAGTACTTC. Translating it yields CASRGSVSETQYF. The V and J genes are TRBV28 and TRBJ2-5; D remains ambiguous. The CDR3 runs 13 residues. Trimming stripped 6 bases from V and 5 bases from J, with 13 bases between. Germline CDR1 and CDR2: MDHEN and SYDVKM.

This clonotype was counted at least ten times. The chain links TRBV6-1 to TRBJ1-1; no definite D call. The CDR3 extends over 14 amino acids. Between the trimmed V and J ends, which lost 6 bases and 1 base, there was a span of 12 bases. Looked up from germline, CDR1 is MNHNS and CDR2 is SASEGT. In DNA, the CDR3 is TGTGCCAGCAGAATAAGACGCCCGAACACTGAAGCTTTCTTT. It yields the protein CASRIRRPNTEAFF.

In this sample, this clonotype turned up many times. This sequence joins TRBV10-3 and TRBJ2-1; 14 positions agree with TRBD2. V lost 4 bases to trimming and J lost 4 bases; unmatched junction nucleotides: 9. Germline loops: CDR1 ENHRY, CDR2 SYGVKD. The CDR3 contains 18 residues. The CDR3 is CAISGGPGTSGGYNEQFF. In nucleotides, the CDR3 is TGTGCCATCAGTGGGGGTCCGGGGACTAGCGGGGGATACAATGAGCAGTTCTTC.

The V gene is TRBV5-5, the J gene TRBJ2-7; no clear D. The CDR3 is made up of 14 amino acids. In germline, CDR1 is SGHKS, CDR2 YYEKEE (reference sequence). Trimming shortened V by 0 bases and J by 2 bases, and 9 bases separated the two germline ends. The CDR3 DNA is TGTGCCAGCAGCTTGGTTGCAGGTACCTACGAGCAGTACTTC. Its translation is CASSLVAGTYEQYF.

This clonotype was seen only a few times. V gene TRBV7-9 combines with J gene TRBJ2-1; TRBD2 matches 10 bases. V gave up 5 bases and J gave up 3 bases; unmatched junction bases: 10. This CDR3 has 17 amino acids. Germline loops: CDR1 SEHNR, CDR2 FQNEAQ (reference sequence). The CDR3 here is CASSPRTSGANYNEQFF. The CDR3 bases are TGTGCCAGCAGCCCCCGGACTAGCGGAGCCAACTACAATGAGCAGTTCTTC.

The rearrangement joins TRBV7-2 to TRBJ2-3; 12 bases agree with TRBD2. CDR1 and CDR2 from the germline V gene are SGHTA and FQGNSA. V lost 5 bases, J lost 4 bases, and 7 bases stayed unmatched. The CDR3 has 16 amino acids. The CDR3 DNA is TGTGCCAGCAGCCTGAGACTAGCGGGGGATTCAGATACGCAGTATTTT. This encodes CASSLRLAGDSDTQYF. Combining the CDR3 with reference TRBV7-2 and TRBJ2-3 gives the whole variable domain GAGVSQSPSNKVTEKGKDVELRCDPISGHTALYWYRQSLGQGLEFLIYFQGNSAPDKSGLPSDRFSAERTGGSVSTLTIQRTQQEDSAVYLCASSLRLAGDSDTQYFGPGTRLTVL.

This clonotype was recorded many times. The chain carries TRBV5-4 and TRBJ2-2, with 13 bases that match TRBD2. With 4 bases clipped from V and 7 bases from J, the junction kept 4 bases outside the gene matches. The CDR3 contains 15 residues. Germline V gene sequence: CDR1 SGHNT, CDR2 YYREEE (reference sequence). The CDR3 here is CASSRGLAGIGELFF. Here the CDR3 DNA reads TGTGCCAGCAGCCGGGGACTAGCGGGGATCGGGGAGCTGTTTTTT.

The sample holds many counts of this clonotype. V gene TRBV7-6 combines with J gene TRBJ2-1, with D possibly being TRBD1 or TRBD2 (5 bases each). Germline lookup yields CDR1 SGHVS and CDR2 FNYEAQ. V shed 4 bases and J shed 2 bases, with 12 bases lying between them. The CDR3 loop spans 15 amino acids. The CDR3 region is CASSSEGSTYNEQFF. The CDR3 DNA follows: TGTGCCAGCAGCTCTGAGGGGAGCACCTACAATGAGCAGTTCTTC.

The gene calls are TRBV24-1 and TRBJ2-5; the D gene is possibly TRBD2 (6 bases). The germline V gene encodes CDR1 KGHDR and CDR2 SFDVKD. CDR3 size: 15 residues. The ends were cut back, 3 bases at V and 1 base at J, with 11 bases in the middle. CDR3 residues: CATSDPSSVQETQYF. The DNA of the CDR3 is TGTGCCACCAGTGATCCGTCTAGCGTCCAAGAGACCCAGTACTTC.

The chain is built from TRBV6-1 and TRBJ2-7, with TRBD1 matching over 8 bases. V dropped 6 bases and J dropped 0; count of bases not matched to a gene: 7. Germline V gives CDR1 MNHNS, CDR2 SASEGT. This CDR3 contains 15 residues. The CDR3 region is CASSRGQAPSYEQYV. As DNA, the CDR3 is TGTGCCAGCAGCCGGGGACAGGCTCCCTCCTACGAGCAGTACGTC.